This is a list of T cell receptor beta chains from one sample in a study of cytomegalovirus exposure and HLA in healthy donors. Using immunoSEQ multiplex PCR, the repertoire was profiled, and TCRdb retains in-frame clones only, with some absent. The sample includes around 55,000 clones, approximately 92% of them seen just once. The sequenced material came from PBMCs. The receptors originated from a man aged 18 to 30 in good health and CMV-seronegative. Each CDR3 is given with its conserved first and last residue. The D gene is left open where the match is weak. Only part of the rows carry a size: once, few, many, or a class if the clone is expanded.

clone_size,d_call,j_call,v_call,cdr3_aa,cdr3_nt
NA,TRBD1,TRBJ2-7,TRBV6-6,CASTAGQGAYEQYF,TGTGCCAGCACGGCGGGACAGGGGGCCTACGAGCAGTACTTC
NA,NA,TRBJ2-7,TRBV11-2,CASSLTHRTSYEQYF,TGTGCCAGCAGCTTAACCCACAGAACCTCCTACGAGCAGTACTTC
NA,TRBD2,TRBJ2-1,TRBV2,CAIAGAGDYNEQFF,TGTGCCATCGCGGGAGCGGGGGACTACAATGAGCAGTTCTTC
NA,NA,TRBJ2-1,TRBV5-1,CASSPTKNEQFF,TGCGCCAGCAGCCCGACTAAGAATGAGCAGTTCTTC
few,NA,TRBJ2-1,TRBV6-1,CASSERTGGGNEQFF,TGTGCCAGCAGTGAAAGGACAGGAGGGGGCAATGAGCAGTTCTTC
NA,TRBD2,TRBJ2-1,TRBV4-1,CASSQGLRTSGFLYEQFF,TGCGCCAGCAGCCAAGGCCTCCGAACTAGCGGGTTTCTCTATGAGCAGTTCTTC
NA,NA,TRBJ1-5,TRBV27,CASSFEGLGNQPQHF,TGTGCCAGCAGTTTCGAGGGTTTGGGCAATCAGCCCCAGCATTTT
NA,NA,TRBJ2-1,TRBV7-9,CASSLERRQFF,TGTGCCAGCAGCTTAGAAAGGAGACAGTTCTTC
NA,TRBD1,TRBJ2-2,TRBV4-2,CASSQPTGTGRPGELFF,TGTGCCAGCAGCCAACCCACCGGGACAGGGCGTCCCGGGGAGCTGTTTTTT
once,NA,TRBJ1-2,TRBV19,CASSRGFGYGYTF,TGTGCCAGTTCCAGGGGATTTGGCTATGGCTACACCTTC
NA,TRBD1,TRBJ2-7,TRBV14,CASSQVQGYEQYF,TGTGCCAGCAGCCAGGTACAGGGGTACGAGCAGTACTTC
once,NA,TRBJ1-1,TRBV28,CASSPGWGNTEAFF,TGTGCCAGCAGTCCAGGGTGGGGGAACACTGAAGCTTTCTTT
NA,TRBD1,TRBJ2-5,TRBV6-1,CASSEGQGQETQYF,TGTGCCAGCAGTGAAGGACAGGGCCAAGAGACCCAGTACTTC
NA,NA,TRBJ1-2,TRBV28,CASSSDSRGYGYTF,TGTGCCAGCAGTTCTGACAGCCGTGGTTATGGCTACACCTTC
NA,TRBD1,TRBJ1-1,TRBV6-5,CASSSLSTGVNTEAFF,TGTGCCAGCAGTTCGCTTTCGACAGGGGTGAACACTGAAGCTTTCTTT
NA,NA,TRBJ1-2,TRBV19,CASREDGRAYYGYTF,TGTGCCAGTAGGGAGGACGGACGGGCCTACTATGGCTACACCTTC
NA,NA,TRBJ1-1,TRBV7-5,CARSPRGQLNTEAFF,TGTGCCAGAAGCCCTAGGGGACAGCTAAACACTGAAGCTTTCTTT
NA,NA,TRBJ1-5,TRBV7-3,CASSLSADQPQHF,TGTGCCAGCAGCTTAAGCGCGGATCAGCCCCAGCATTTT
NA,TRBD1,TRBJ1-4,TRBV7-8,CASSLGGTGTGEKLFF,TGTGCCAGCAGCTTAGGCGGGACAGGGACGGGGGAAAAACTGTTTTTT
NA,NA,TRBJ2-1,TRBV28,CASSLAKDNEQFF,TGTGCCAGCAGTTTAGCGAAAGACAATGAGCAGTTCTTC
NA,TRBD2,TRBJ2-7,TRBV7-2,CASSPLGGGPYEQYF,TGTGCCAGCAGCCCGCTCGGGGGGGGGCCCTACGAGCAGTACTTC
NA,TRBD1,TRBJ2-7,TRBV6-1,CASIPDRGYEQYF,TGTGCCAGCATCCCGGACAGGGGTTACGAGCAGTACTTC
NA,NA,TRBJ2-7,TRBV5-6,CASSLLDREKQYF,TGTGCCAGCAGCTTACTCGACAGAGAAAAGCAGTACTTC
NA,NA,TRBJ2-5,TRBV7-3,CASSSLLPNRKLQETQYF,TGTGCCAGCAGCTCCCTGCTTCCCAATAGAAAACTCCAAGAGACCCAGTACTTC
NA,NA,TRBJ1-1,TRBV5-4,CASSLGKFQGTNTEAFF,TGTGCCAGCAGCTTGGGGAAATTTCAGGGGACGAACACTGAAGCTTTCTTT
NA,TRBD1,TRBJ1-2,TRBV28,CASSGLNWTGNYGYTF,TGTGCCAGCAGTGGCTTGAATTGGACAGGCAACTATGGCTACACCTTC
NA,NA,TRBJ2-7,TRBV11-2,CASSLAQDRAYEQYF,TGTGCCAGCAGCCTCGCCCAGGACAGAGCCTACGAGCAGTACTTC